This T cell receptor beta chain originates from a study of beta chain features in type 1 diabetes. The isolated RNA, all of it, was reverse transcribed, so expressed TCRB transcripts were what got sequenced. Sequencing used immunoSEQ multiplex PCR; TCRdb keeps in-frame clones, though not all of them. Of 90,000 to 110,000 clones detected, approximately 37% appear once; the ten largest clones hold around 0.07%. This CDR3 is built from 13 residues. Germline-derived CDR1 and CDR2 are MDHEN and SYDVKM. V lost 5 bases to trimming and J lost 13 bases, with 15 bases between them. The chain couples TRBV28 to TRBJ1-6; D ambiguous. The receptor was derived from a woman aged 18-35 years in good health. Sample: stem cell memory CD4+ T cells from blood. This CDR3 reads CASSRAWGEPLHF. CDR3 nucleotide sequence: TGTGCCAGCAGTCGTGCGTGGGGAGAGCCCCTCCACTTT.